These 14 T cell receptor beta chains were sequenced from one sample in a study of shared clonotypes between healthy human individuals. The repertoire was sequenced with immunoSEQ multiplex PCR; TCRdb's copy has only in-frame clones and lacks some. Of some 740,000 clones detected, almost 95% appear once; the ten largest clones hold 24%. Cells designated naive CD8 were CD45RO-negative and were positively selected for CCR7, with terminally differentiated effector memory CD45RA+ cells excluded. What was sequenced was naive CD8+ T cells sorted from blood. The receptors come from a man aged 25 to 40 in good health.

CDR3 nucleotides: TGTGCCATCAGTGTCTCAGACACAGATACGCAGTATTTT. Amino acids: CAISVSDTDTQYF. The chain employs TRBV10-3 and TRBJ2-3, with D unclear. CDR1 is ENHRY, CDR2 SYGVKD, per germline. The CDR3 length is 13 residues. V shed 4 bases and J shed 2 bases, with 7 bases lying between them.

V usage is TRBV2 and J usage is TRBJ2-7; perhaps TRBD2 as D (6 bases). This CDR3 has 17 residues. Per the germline V gene, CDR1 is SNHLY and CDR2 is FYNNEI. Trimming pared 6 bases from V and 0 bases from J, leaving 21 bases between. CDR3 nucleotides: TGTGCCAGCAGCCTACACACCCGGGACTCTCTCTCCTACGAGCAGTACTTC. Protein: CASSLHTRDSLSYEQYF.

The chain couples TRBV5-1 to TRBJ2-3, with D unresolved. The V and J ends lost 0 bases and 5 bases respectively, with 13 bases between them. CDR3 length: 15 residues. In germline, CDR1 is SGHRS, CDR2 YFSETQ. The CDR3 DNA sequence: TGCGCCAGCAGCTTGGATTTAGCTGAGAAAGATACGCAGTATTTT. It translates to CASSLDLAEKDTQYF.

The CDR3 is CASSLNNRQPYEQYF. For the CDR3, the DNA is TGTGCCAGCAGCTTAAATAACAGGCAACCCTACGAGCAGTACTTC. The chain joins TRBV7-8 to TRBJ2-7; D is possibly TRBD1 (5 bases). The CDR3 contains 15 residues. With 2 bases removed from V and 2 bases from J, the gap between germline ends came to 13 bases. From germline, CDR1 is SGHVS and CDR2 FQNEAQ.

This clone has just one count. V and J are TRBV19 and TRBJ1-5, with no clear D. This CDR3 contains 15 residues. With 3 bases removed from V and 2 bases from J, the gap between germline ends came to 11 bases. Germline V lookup: CDR1 LNHDA, CDR2 SQIVND (reference sequence). CDR3 DNA sequence: TGTGCCAGTAGTATCGTGGGAAACGGCAATCAGCCCCAGCATTTT. Its protein product is CASSIVGNGNQPQHF.

The gene calls are TRBV7-8 and TRBJ2-3, with 7 bases lining up with TRBD2. The CDR3 runs to 13 residues. From germline, CDR1 is SGHVS and CDR2 FQNEAQ. V was pared by 5 bases and J by 6 bases, with 5 bases of the junction left unmatched. CDR3 coding DNA: TGTGCCAGCAGCCGAGCGGGATTGGATACGCAGTATTTT. Translating gives CASSRAGLDTQYF. The full variable domain, completed using reference TRBV7-8 and TRBJ2-3, is GAGVSQSPRYKVAKRGQDVALRCDPISGHVSLFWYQQALGQGPEFLTYFQNEAQLDKSGLPSDRFFAERPEGSVSTLKIQRTQQEDSAVYLCASSRAGLDTQYFGPGTRLTVL.

J is TRBJ1-1 and V is TRBV27, with D unclear. The ends were cut back, 5 bases at V and 10 bases at J, with 17 bases in the middle. The germline gives CDR1 MNHEY, CDR2 SMNVEV (reference sequence). This CDR3 is 13 amino acids long. The DNA for the CDR3 is TGTGCCAGCAGTCTCTCGGCTAGCAAAGGAGCTTTCTTT. The encoded protein is CASSLSASKGAFF.

V is TRBV7-8 and J is TRBJ2-7; 7 bases are a match to TRBD2. V shed 5 bases and J 2 bases; nucleotides not matched to a gene: 6. Germline V gene lookup returns CDR1 SGHVS and CDR2 FQNEAQ. CDR3 length: 14 residues. The CDR3 DNA sequence: TGTGCCAGCAGCCCATGGGGGGGGGCCTACGAGCAGTACTTC. Amino acids: CASSPWGGAYEQYF.

The V gene is TRBV11-2, the J gene TRBJ2-3; 7 bases are shared with TRBD2. In germline, CDR1 is SGHAT, CDR2 FQNNGV. J was trimmed by 0 bases and V by 7 bases; bases with no gene match: 4. This CDR3 has 14 residues. For the CDR3, the DNA is TGTGCCAGCACCGGGAGGTACAGCACAGATACGCAGTATTTT. Its translation: CASTGRYSTDTQYF. The whole variable domain, remainder taken from reference TRBV11-2 and TRBJ2-3, is EAGVAQSPRYKIIEKRQSVAFWCNPISGHATLYWYQQILGQGPKLLIQFQNNGVVDDSQLPKDRFSAERLKGVDSTLKIQPAKLEDSAVYLCASTGRYSTDTQYFGPGTRLTVL.

The chain uses TRBV7-2 and TRBJ2-5, with D unresolved. The CDR3 is made up of 14 amino acids. From germline, CDR1 is SGHTA and CDR2 FQGNSA. Trimming shortened V by 0 bases and J by 1 base, and 6 bases separated the two germline ends. The CDR3 coding sequence is TGTGCCAGCAGCTTAGCGAACACCCAAGAGACCCAGTACTTC. Its translation is CASSLANTQETQYF.

This chain joins TRBV6-5 and TRBJ2-1, with D hard to call. The V and J ends lost 4 bases and 1 base respectively, with 5 bases between them. CDR3 length: 13 residues. Germline CDR1 and CDR2: MNHEY and SVGAGI. The CDR3 spells CASSSRSYNEQFF. CDR3 DNA sequence: TGTGCCAGCAGTTCAAGGTCCTACAATGAGCAGTTCTTC.

The chain links TRBV7-9 to TRBJ1-4, with a tentative D call TRBD1 (6 bases). Trimming took off 1 base at V and 4 bases at J, with 7 bases between the two ends. CDR1 is SEHNR, CDR2 FQNEAQ, per germline (reference sequence). The CDR3 totals 14 residues. CDR3 sequence: CASSLGGGNEKLFF. CDR3 sequence (DNA): TGTGCCAGCAGCTTAGGAGGGGGTAATGAAAAACTGTTTTTT.

This clone was found a few times. CDR3 amino acids: CASSHTVNKNIQYF. In DNA form, the CDR3 reads TGTGCCAGCAGTCATACAGTAAACAAAAACATTCAGTACTTC. The rearrangement joins TRBV6-6 to TRBJ2-4; no firm D call. V lost 5 bases to trimming and J lost 3 bases, with 11 bases between them. The CDR3 loop spans 14 amino acids. The germline V gene has CDR1 MNHNY and CDR2 SVGAGI (reference sequence).

For the CDR3, the DNA is TGTGCCAGCAGCTCCTTAGACAGGGATGCGGCCAAAAACATTCAGTACTTC. Translating it yields CASSSLDRDAAKNIQYF. The V call is TRBV7-9, the J call TRBJ2-4; 7 nucleotides match TRBD1. There are 17 residues in the CDR3. Germline CDR1 SEHNR, CDR2 FQNEAQ (reference sequence). V shed 4 bases, J shed 1 base, and the junction held 10 bases outside the gene matches.